The 14 T cell receptor beta chains presented below share a single source sample, sequenced in a study of blood T cell repertoires in COVID-19. Sequencing was performed with immunoSEQ multiplex PCR; in TCRdb, only in-frame clones are kept and a portion is missing. Counted here are nearly 200,000 clones, almost 85% occurring once; the ten biggest clones make up around 5.5%. Sequencing was done on a sample of peripheral blood. The receptors stem from a woman in her 70s with active or convalescent COVID-19.

The table lists this clone with a few counts. The genes are TRBV4-1 and TRBJ1-1; possibly TRBD1 for D (6 bases). The V gene lost 3 bases and the J gene lost 1 base, with 15 bases spanning the gap. CDR1 and CDR2 from the germline V gene are MGHRA and YSYEKL. The CDR3 consists of 16 residues. CDR3 in DNA: TGCGCCAGCAGCCAGAGATCGGACAGACAGAACACTGAAGCTTTCTTT. It codes for CASSQRSDRQNTEAFF.

The chain couples TRBV5-1 to TRBJ2-3, with 14 bases fitting TRBD2. This CDR3 region has 18 residues. CDR1 and CDR2 from the germline V gene are SGHRS and YFSETQ. Unmatched junction bases numbered 9, after V lost 0 bases and J lost 6 bases. The DNA for the CDR3 is TGCGCCAGCAGCTTGGCCGGGACTAGCGGGAGCCGAGGGGATACGCAGTATTTT. Encoded protein: CASSLAGTSGSRGDTQYF.

This chain connects TRBV2 to TRBJ2-2; D gene ambiguous. Germline-derived CDR1 and CDR2 are SNHLY and FYNNEI. V was shortened by 6 bases and J by 7 bases, with 12 bases between the two germline ends. This CDR3 is built from 13 residues. CDR3 in DNA: TGTGCCAGCAGAATAGCCGAAAACGGGGAGCTGTTTTTT. Its translation: CASRIAENGELFF.

This clone has only a few counts. This chain links TRBV27 with TRBJ1-6; a possible D gene is TRBD1 (6 bases). The V end was cut by 8 bases, the J end by 9 bases, with 20 bases between. CDR1 is MNHEY, CDR2 SMNVEV, per germline (reference sequence). CDR3 length: 15 residues. The CDR3 protein is CASGPTGNLFSPLHF. CDR3 nucleotide sequence: TGTGCCAGCGGACCGACAGGCAACCTTTTTTCACCCCTCCACTTT.

V and J are TRBV7-9 and TRBJ2-5; 11 nucleotides agree with TRBD2. The CDR3 contains 12 residues. V lost 8 bases, J lost 4 bases, and 0 bases stayed unmatched. Germline values: CDR1 SEHNR, CDR2 FQNEAQ (reference sequence). The CDR3 DNA is TGTGCCAGCGGACTAGCGGGAGAGACCCAGTACTTC. It codes for CASGLAGETQYF.

This chain links TRBV2 with TRBJ2-7, with 14 bases matching TRBD2. This CDR3 has 15 residues. The ends lost 6 bases at V and 7 bases at J; junction bases unmatched: 8. Germline-derived CDR1 and CDR2 are SNHLY and FYNNEI. CDR3 bases: TGTGCCAGCAGGGATTGGACTAGCGGGAGGCAAGAGCAGTACTTC. Translation gives CASRDWTSGRQEQYF.

The V gene is TRBV28, the J gene TRBJ1-5, with TRBD1 identical over 11 bases. V was clipped by 7 bases and J by 4 bases; unmatched bases: 12. CDR3 length: 17 amino acids. Germline assignment: CDR1 MDHEN and CDR2 SYDVKM. In DNA form, the CDR3 reads TGTGCCAGCAAAAACGGACAGGGGGCATGGTCGAATCAGCCCCAGCATTTT. Its translation: CASKNGQGAWSNQPQHF. Complete variable domain (other parts from reference TRBV28 and TRBJ1-5): DVKVTQSSRYLVKRTGEKVFLECVQDMDHENMFWYRQDPGLGLRLIYFSYDVKMKEKGDIPEGYSVSREKKERFSLILESASTNQTSMYLCASKNGQGAWSNQPQHFGDGTRLSIL.

This clone was found a few times. This chain links TRBV5-1 with TRBJ1-1, with 7 bases identical to TRBD1. V lost 4 bases to trimming and J lost 0 bases; unmatched junction nucleotides: 9. The CDR3 length is 16 residues. Germline V lookup: CDR1 SGHRS, CDR2 YFSETQ. In DNA form, the CDR3 reads TGCGCCAGCAGCCCGGAAATTGGACAGGTGAACACTGAAGCTTTCTTT. Protein sequence: CASSPEIGQVNTEAFF.

The rearrangement uses TRBV5-1 and TRBJ1-1, with 7 bases identical to TRBD1. Germline values: CDR1 SGHRS, CDR2 YFSETQ. This CDR3 has 14 residues. J gave up 1 base and V 4 bases, and 4 bases lay outside the gene matches. The CDR3 sequence: CASSPGDRNTEAFF. In DNA, the CDR3 is TGCGCCAGCAGCCCCGGGGACAGGAACACTGAAGCTTTCTTT.

V usage is TRBV9 and J usage is TRBJ2-1, with a possible D match to TRBD1 (6 bases). The CDR3 is 12 amino acids. Trimming left V 0 bases short and J 15 bases short, with 13 bases between. In germline, CDR1 is SGDLS, CDR2 YYNGEE. CDR3 coding DNA: TGTGCCAGCAGCGTAGGGGGGCCGCCTCTGTTCTTC. Protein sequence: CASSVGGPPLFF. Supplemented by reference TRBV9 and TRBJ2-1, the full variable domain reads DSGVTQTPKHLITATGQRVTLRCSPRSGDLSVYWYQQSLDQGLQFLIQYYNGEERAKGNILERFSAQQFPDLHSELNLSSLELGDSALYFCASSVGGPPLFFGPGTRLTVL.

The V call is TRBV9, the J call TRBJ2-1; 12 positions agree with TRBD2. V dropped 4 bases and J dropped 4; count of bases not matched to a gene: 21. The germline V gene encodes CDR1 SGDLS and CDR2 YYNGEE. CDR3 length: 21 amino acids. The CDR3 region is CASSRRPPRITSGGPYNEQFF. CDR3 sequence (DNA): TGTGCCAGCAGCCGTAGACCCCCGCGGATAACTAGCGGGGGGCCTTACAATGAGCAGTTCTTC.

The chain carries TRBV7-3 and TRBJ2-3, with TRBD2 matching over 9 bases. The CDR3 totals 15 residues. J gave up 1 base and V 5 bases, and 4 bases lay outside the gene matches. Looked up from germline, CDR1 is SGHTA and CDR2 is FQGTGA. Here the CDR3 reads CASSRTSVGTDTQYF. CDR3 sequence (DNA): TGTGCCAGCAGCCGGACTAGCGTTGGCACAGATACGCAGTATTTT.

The J gene is TRBJ2-7, the V gene TRBV5-1; weak D call: TRBD2 (5 bases). Per germline, CDR1 SGHRS and CDR2 YFSETQ. V was cut by 4 bases and J by 2 bases, with 13 bases left in between. This CDR3 contains 14 residues. The CDR3 is CASSPTAGTYEQYF. Here the CDR3 DNA reads TGCGCCAGCAGCCCGACGGCGGGTACCTACGAGCAGTACTTC.

This clone occurred once. The chain couples TRBV7-3 to TRBJ2-3, with 12 bases lining up with TRBD2. Germline V gene lookup returns CDR1 SGHTA and CDR2 FQGTGA. Germline trimming cut 5 bases from V and 0 bases from J; bases unmatched to any gene: 9. The CDR3 is 18 residues long. The CDR3 region is CASSPGLAGPHSTDTQYF. In nucleotides, the CDR3 is TGTGCCAGCAGCCCGGGACTAGCGGGCCCCCATAGCACAGATACGCAGTATTTT.